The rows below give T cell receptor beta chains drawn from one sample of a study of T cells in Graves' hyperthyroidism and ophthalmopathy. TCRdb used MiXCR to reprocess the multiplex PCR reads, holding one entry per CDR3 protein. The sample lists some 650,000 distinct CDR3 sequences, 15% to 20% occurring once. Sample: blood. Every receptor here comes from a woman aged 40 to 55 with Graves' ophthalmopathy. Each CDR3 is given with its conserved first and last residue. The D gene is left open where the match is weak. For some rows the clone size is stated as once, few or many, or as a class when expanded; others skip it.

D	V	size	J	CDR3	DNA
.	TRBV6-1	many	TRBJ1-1	CASSPRGWTEAFF	TGTGCCAGCAGCCCCAGGGGTTGGACTGAAGCTTTCTTT
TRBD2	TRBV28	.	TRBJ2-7	CASSGLIAGSYEQYF	TGTGCCAGCAGTGGACTGATAGCGGGTTCCTACGAGCAGTACTTC
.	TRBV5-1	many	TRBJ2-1	CASSLVRTAGNNEQFF	TGCGCCAGCAGCTTGGTGAGGACGGCTGGAAACAATGAGCAGTTCTTC
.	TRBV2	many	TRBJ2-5	CASSRTHSETQYF	TGTGCCAGCAGCCGCACGCATTCTGAGACCCAGTACTTC
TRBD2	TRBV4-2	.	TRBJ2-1	CASGQGLVDYNEQFF	TGTGCCAGCGGCCAGGGACTAGTCGACTACAATGAGCAGTTCTTC
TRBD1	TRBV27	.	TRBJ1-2	CASSSVQGEDGYTF	TGTGCCAGCAGTTCAGTGCAGGGGGAAGATGGCTACACCTTC
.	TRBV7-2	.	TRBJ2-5	CASSPRVPLQSQETQYF	TGTGCCAGCAGCCCTAGGGTACCTCTCCAGTCCCAAGAGACCCAGTACTTC
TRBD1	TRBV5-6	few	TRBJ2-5	CASSLGGQGETQYF	TGTGCCAGCAGCTTGGGGGGACAGGGAGAGACCCAGTACTTC
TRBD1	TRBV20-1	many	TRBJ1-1	CSARDRRTGLGNTEAFF	TGCAGTGCTAGAGATCGGAGGACAGGGTTGGGGAACACTGAAGCTTTCTTT
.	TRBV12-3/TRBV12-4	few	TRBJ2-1	CASSLTESSYNEQFF	TGTGCCAGCAGTTTGACAGAAAGCTCCTACAATGAGCAGTTCTTC
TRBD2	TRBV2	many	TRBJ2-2	CASSEFKASGNTGELFF	TGTGCCAGCAGTGAATTTAAGGCTAGCGGGAACACCGGGGAGCTGTTTTTT
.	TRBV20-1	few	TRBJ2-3	CSARDRVADTGTDTQYF	TGCAGTGCTAGAGATAGAGTGGCGGATACTGGCACAGATACGCAGTATTTT
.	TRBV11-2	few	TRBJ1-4	CASSLGYSNEKLFF	TGTGCCAGCAGCTTAGGGTATTCAAATGAAAAACTGTTTTTT
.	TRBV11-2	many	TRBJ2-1	CASSQGGRDGLWEQFF	TGTGCCAGCAGCCAAGGTGGCCGGGACGGACTCTGGGAGCAGTTCTTC
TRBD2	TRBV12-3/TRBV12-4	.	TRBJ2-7	CASSESPSGYEQYF	TGTGCCAGCAGTGAAAGTCCTAGCGGGTACGAGCAGTACTTC
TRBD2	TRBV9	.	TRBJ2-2	CASSVVERGGSGELFF	TGTGCCAGCAGCGTAGTGGAGCGGGGGGGTTCCGGGGAGCTGTTTTTT
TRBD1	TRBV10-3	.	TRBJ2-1	CAISDPGTVTYNEQFF	TGTGCCATCAGTGACCCCGGGACAGTTACCTACAATGAGCAGTTCTTC
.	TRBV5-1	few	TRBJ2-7	CASSLGVLGTSYEQYF	TGCGCCAGCAGCTTGGGGGTTTTGGGGACTTCCTACGAGCAGTACTTC
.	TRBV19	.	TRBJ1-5	CASSPFGLVKPQHF	TGTGCCAGTAGCCCCTTCGGTTTGGTCAAGCCCCAGCATTTT
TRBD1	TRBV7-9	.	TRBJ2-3	CASSPHVGTGADTQYF	TGTGCCAGCAGCCCGCACGTCGGGACAGGTGCAGATACGCAGTATTTT
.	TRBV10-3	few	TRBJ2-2	CAISGPGSRNTGELFF	TGTGCCATCAGTGGCCCCGGTAGTAGGAACACCGGGGAGCTGTTTTTT
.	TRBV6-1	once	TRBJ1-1	CASSPRVSNTKAFF	TGTGCCAGCTCACCGCGCGTTTCGAACACTAAAGCTTTCTTT
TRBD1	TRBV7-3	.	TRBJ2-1	CASSLFGQASYNEQFF	TGTGCCAGCAGCTTATTTGGACAGGCCTCCTACAATGAGCAGTTCTTC
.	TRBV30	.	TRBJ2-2	CASQGLVAAGELFF	TGTGCTTCCCAGGGTTTAGTTGCGGCCGGGGAGCTGTTTTTT
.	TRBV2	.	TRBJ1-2	CASGRPGYTF	TGTGCCAGCGGCAGGCCCGGCTACACCTTC
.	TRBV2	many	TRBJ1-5	CASSPATEPQHF	TGTGCCAGCAGTCCAGCTACCGAGCCCCAGCATTTT
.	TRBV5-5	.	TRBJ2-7	CASSLAGPSSEQYF	TGTGCCAGCAGCTTAGCCGGGCCGTCCTCCGAGCAGTACTTC
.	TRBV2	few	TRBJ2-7	CASSEALPRRLITYEQYF	TGTGCCAGCAGTGAAGCGCTTCCGAGAAGGCTCATTACCTACGAGCAGTACTTC
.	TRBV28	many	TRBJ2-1	CASNPSREPNEQFF	TGTGCCAGCAATCCCAGCAGGGAACCCAATGAGCAGTTCTTC
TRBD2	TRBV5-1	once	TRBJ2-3	CASSLGGTSGGLTDTQYF	TGCGCCAGCAGCTTGGGGGGGACTAGCGGGGGCCTCACAGATACGCAGTATTTT
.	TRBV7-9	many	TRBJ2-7	CAKLTSTSYEQYF	TGTGCCAAACTCACTAGTACTTCCTACGAGCAGTACTTC
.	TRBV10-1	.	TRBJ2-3	CASSELLFGTTDTQYF	TGCGCCAGCAGTGAGCTTCTCTTTGGGACCACAGATACGCAGTATTTT
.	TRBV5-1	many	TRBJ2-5	CASSSSGRRETQYF	TGCGCCAGCAGCTCCTCGGGCCGGAGGGAGACCCAGTACTTC
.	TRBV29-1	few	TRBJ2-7	CSVGDTSSYEQYF	TGCAGCGTTGGGGACACCAGCTCCTACGAGCAGTACTTC
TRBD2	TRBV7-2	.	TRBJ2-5	CASSLAWVAGGEKRNQETQYF	TGTGCCAGCAGCTTAGCGTGGGTAGCGGGGGGCGAAAAAAGGAACCAAGAGACCCAGTACTTC
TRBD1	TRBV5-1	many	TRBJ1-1	CASRRQGEETEAFF	TGCGCCAGCAGGAGACAGGGGGAGGAGACTGAAGCTTTCTTT
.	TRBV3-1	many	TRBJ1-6	CASSQDSRTLHF	TGTGCCAGCAGCCAAGATTCGAGGACCCTCCACTTT
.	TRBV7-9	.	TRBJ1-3	CASSPPFGTSGNTIYF	TGTGCCAGCAGCCCCCCGTTTGGTACCTCTGGAAACACCATATATTTT
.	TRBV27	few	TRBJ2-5	CASSGGGATDQETQYF	TGTGCCAGCAGTGGGGGGGGGGCAACAGATCAAGAGACCCAGTACTTC